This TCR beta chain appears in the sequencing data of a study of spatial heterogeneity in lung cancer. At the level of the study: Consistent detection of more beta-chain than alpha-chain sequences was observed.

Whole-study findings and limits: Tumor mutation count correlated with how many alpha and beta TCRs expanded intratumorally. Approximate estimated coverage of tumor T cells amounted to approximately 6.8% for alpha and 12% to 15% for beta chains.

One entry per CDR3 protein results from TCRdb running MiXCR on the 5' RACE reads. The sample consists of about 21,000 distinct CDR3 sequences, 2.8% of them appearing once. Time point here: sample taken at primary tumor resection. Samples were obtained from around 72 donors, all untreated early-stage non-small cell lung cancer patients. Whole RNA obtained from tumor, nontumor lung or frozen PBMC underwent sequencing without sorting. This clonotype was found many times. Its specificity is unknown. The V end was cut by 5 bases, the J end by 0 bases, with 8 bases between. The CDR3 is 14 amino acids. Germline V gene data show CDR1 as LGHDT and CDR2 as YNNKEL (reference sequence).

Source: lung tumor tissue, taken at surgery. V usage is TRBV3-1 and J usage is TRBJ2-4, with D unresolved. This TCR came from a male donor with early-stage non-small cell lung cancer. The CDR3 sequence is CASSLRGAKNIQYF. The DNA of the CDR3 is TGTGCCAGCAGCTTGCGTGGAGCCAAAAACATTCAGTACTTC.